The clone carrying this T cell receptor (beta chain) was counted between two and nine times. Its matching antigen is unknown. The sample originates from a study of response to subunit inactivated influenza vaccine. The CDR3 is 10 amino acids. Trimming left V 10 bases short and J 6 bases short, with 6 bases between. Germline values: CDR1 SEHNR, CDR2 FQNEAQ (reference sequence). One entry per CDR3 protein results from TCRdb running MiXCR on the RT-PCR reads. The data contain 750,000 to 850,000 distinct CDR3 sequences, around 18% of them singletons. Study results and limitations: Every seasonal influenza vaccination brings in few new T cells, the authors suggested.

The genes are TRBV7-9 and TRBJ2-2; the D is unclear. Here the sequenced sample was PBMCs from blood, taken about 5 days after vaccination. This clonotype was sampled from a man between 45 and 60 years old who received an inactivated influenza vaccine. The CDR3, as DNA: TGTGCCACTCTTTCCGGGGAGCTGTTTTTT. This gives the protein CATLSGELFF.